The 10 T cell receptor beta chains below all came from one sample that was sequenced in a study of beta chain features in type 1 diabetes. No antigen is known for these receptors. What was sequenced were expressed TCRB transcripts, since all of the isolated RNA had been reverse transcribed. Method: immunoSEQ multiplex PCR; TCRdb's copy keeps in-frame clones and lacks some. In the table there are about 650,000 clones, roughly 12% of which are singletons. Points from the study as a whole: All four CD4+ subsets from Type 1 diabetes patients carried moderately but significantly shorter TCRB CDR3s.

The sample was naive CD4+ T cells from blood. The receptor source for this set is a young man with type 1 diabetes.

This chain connects TRBV4-3 to TRBJ2-3, with a possible D match to TRBD2 (6 bases). The CDR3 runs 17 residues. Trimming stripped 1 base from V and 1 base from J, with 15 bases between. Germline V CDR1 and CDR2: LGHNA, YSLEER. The CDR3 is CASSQAASPGGTDTQYF. In DNA, the CDR3 is TGCGCCAGCAGCCAAGCGGCCTCCCCGGGGGGCACAGATACGCAGTATTTT.

This clone was counted a few times. This chain links TRBV7-2 with TRBJ1-4; D remains unclear. Germline V gene data show CDR1 as SGHTA and CDR2 as FQGNSA. The ends were cut back, 1 base at V and 0 bases at J, with 9 bases in the middle. The CDR3 runs to 16 residues. The CDR3 is CASSLVVAATNEKLFF. In DNA, the CDR3 is TGTGCCAGCAGCTTAGTTGTGGCTGCAACTAATGAAAAACTGTTTTTT.

The J gene is TRBJ2-7, the V gene TRBV29-1; D is uncertain. The CDR3 contains 12 residues. CDR1 SQVTM and CDR2 ANQGSEA come from the germline V gene. V gave up 4 bases and J gave up 0 bases, with 7 bases separating them. The CDR3 sequence is CSVVTPSYEQYF. CDR3 coding DNA: TGCAGCGTTGTAACACCCTCCTACGAGCAGTACTTC.

The chain uses TRBV7-8 and TRBJ2-3, with 9 positions matching TRBD1. V gave up 5 bases and J gave up 4 bases; unmatched junction bases: 10. The germline V gene has CDR1 SGHVS and CDR2 FQNEAQ. The CDR3 contains 16 residues. The CDR3 sequence is CASSALTGGIPDTQYF. CDR3 nucleotide sequence: TGTGCCAGCAGCGCGCTGACAGGGGGTATTCCAGATACGCAGTATTTT.

This clone came up a few times. The rearrangement links TRBV7-9 to TRBJ2-1, with no clear D. V was trimmed by 2 bases and J by 5 bases, leaving 4 bases between them. Germline CDR1 SEHNR, CDR2 FQNEAQ (reference sequence). This CDR3 contains 12 residues. CDR3 sequence reads: CASSLSDNEQFF. The CDR3 DNA reads as TGTGCCAGCAGCTTATCGGACAATGAGCAGTTCTTC.

This clone was recorded a few times. CDR3 nucleotides: TGTGCCTGGGACCGACAGGGGGATTCACCCCTCCACTTT. Translation: CAWDRQGDSPLHF. V is TRBV30 and J is TRBJ1-6; 9 bases are a match to TRBD1. Looked up from germline, CDR1 is GTSNPN and CDR2 is SVGIG (reference sequence). Trimming removed 5 bases from V and 8 bases from J; junction bases left unmatched: 4. The CDR3 consists of 13 residues. The full variable domain, in which reference TRBV30 and TRBJ1-6 provide the parts outside the CDR3, is SQTIHQWPATLVQPVGSPLSLECTVEGTSNPNLYWYRQAAGRGLQLLFYSVGIGQISSEVPQNLSASRPQDRQFILSSKKLLLSDSGFYLCAWDRQGDSPLHFGNGTRLTVT.

The genes are TRBV30 and TRBJ1-5; 9 bases line up with TRBD1. The CDR3 is 13 amino acids. CDR1 is GTSNPN and CDR2 is SVGIG in the germline V gene (reference sequence). J was trimmed by 7 bases and V by 6 bases; bases with no gene match: 7. CDR3 residues: CACSGTGYQPQHF. The CDR3 DNA is TGTGCCTGTTCCGGGACAGGGTACCAGCCCCAGCATTTT.

V usage is TRBV28 and J usage is TRBJ2-5, with a tentative D call TRBD2 (6 bases). The CDR3 is made up of 12 amino acids. The germline V and J ends were trimmed by 6 bases and 13 bases, with 18 bases remaining between them. From germline, CDR1 is MDHEN and CDR2 SYDVKM. The CDR3 protein is CASSVQAGNLYF. The CDR3 DNA sequence: TGTGCCAGCAGCGTACAGGCGGGAAATCTGTACTTC.

This clone was observed a few times. The chain couples TRBV4-1 to TRBJ2-1; 12 positions agree with TRBD1. The CDR3 length is 20 residues. Germline V gene lookup returns CDR1 MGHRA and CDR2 YSYEKL. Trimming took 1 base from V and 0 from J; bases not matched to a gene: 10. The CDR3 spells CASSQGRGQGALSSYNEQFF. In nucleotides, the CDR3 is TGCGCCAGCAGCCAAGGCAGGGGACAGGGGGCACTGAGCTCCTACAATGAGCAGTTCTTC.

The chain couples TRBV7-2 to TRBJ1-5; D is undetermined. Germline V gene sequence: CDR1 SGHTA, CDR2 FQGNSA. V gave up 1 base and J gave up 6 bases, with 10 bases separating them. The CDR3 is made up of 14 amino acids. The CDR3 spells CASSLDRFSQPQHF. The DNA of the CDR3 is TGTGCCAGCAGCTTAGACCGCTTTAGTCAGCCCCAGCATTTT.